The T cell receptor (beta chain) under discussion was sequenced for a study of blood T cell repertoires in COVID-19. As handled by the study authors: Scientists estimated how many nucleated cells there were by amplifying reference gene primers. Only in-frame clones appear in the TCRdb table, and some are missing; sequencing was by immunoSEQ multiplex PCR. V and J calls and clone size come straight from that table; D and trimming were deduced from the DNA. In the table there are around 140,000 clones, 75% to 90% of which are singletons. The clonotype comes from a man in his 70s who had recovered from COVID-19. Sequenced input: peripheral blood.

CDR3 in amino acids: CASSEMLAGAYEQYF. CDR3 bases: TGTGCCAGCAGTGAAATGCTTGCGGGGGCGTACGAGCAGTACTTC. The genes are TRBV25-1 and TRBJ2-7; tentatively, D is TRBD2 (7 bases). V was trimmed by 2 bases and J by 4 bases, leaving 15 bases between them. The CDR3 consists of 15 residues. Per the germline V gene, CDR1 is MGHDK and CDR2 is SYGVNS.